This T cell receptor beta chain was identified in a study of CD8 T cells in Susac syndrome. Germline lookup yields CDR1 MNHEY and CDR2 SVGEGT. V was pared by 7 bases and J by 5 bases, with 12 bases between. The CDR3 consists of 13 residues. Roughly 0.45 to 1 ug RNA was reverse transcribed with random hexamers. Amplification of the TCR beta CDR3 was carried out by immunoSEQ multiplex PCR, which spanned a total of 54 Vbeta and 13 Jbeta segments. TCRdb recomputed calls from the immunoSEQ multiplex PCR reads with MiXCR, one row per CDR3 protein. The profile shows roughly 86,000 distinct CDR3 sequences, around 96% of them singletons. CD8+ and CD4+ T cells from blood underwent TCR beta sequencing, which was carried out in a high-throughput format. The CD8+ and CD4+ T cells were negatively isolated, with the TEMRA cells enriched by FACS.

This chain connects TRBV6-2 or TRBV6-3 to TRBJ2-1; weak D call: TRBD1 (7 bases). The specimen sequenced was CD8+ T cells from PBMCs. This clonotype was sampled from a human donor with Susac syndrome. CDR3 residues: CASNQGGHNEQFF. The CDR3 nucleotides read TGTGCCAGCAACCAGGGGGGCCACAATGAGCAGTTCTTC.